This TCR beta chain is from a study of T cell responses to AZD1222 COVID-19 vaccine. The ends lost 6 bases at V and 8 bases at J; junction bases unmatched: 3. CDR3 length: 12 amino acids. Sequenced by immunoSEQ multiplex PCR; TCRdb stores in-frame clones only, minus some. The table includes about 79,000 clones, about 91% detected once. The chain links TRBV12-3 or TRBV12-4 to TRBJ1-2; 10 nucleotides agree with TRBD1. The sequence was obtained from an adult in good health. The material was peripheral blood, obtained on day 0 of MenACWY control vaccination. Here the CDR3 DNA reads TGTGCCAGCAGGACAGGGGGCTCAGGCTACACCTTC. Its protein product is CASRTGGSGYTF.